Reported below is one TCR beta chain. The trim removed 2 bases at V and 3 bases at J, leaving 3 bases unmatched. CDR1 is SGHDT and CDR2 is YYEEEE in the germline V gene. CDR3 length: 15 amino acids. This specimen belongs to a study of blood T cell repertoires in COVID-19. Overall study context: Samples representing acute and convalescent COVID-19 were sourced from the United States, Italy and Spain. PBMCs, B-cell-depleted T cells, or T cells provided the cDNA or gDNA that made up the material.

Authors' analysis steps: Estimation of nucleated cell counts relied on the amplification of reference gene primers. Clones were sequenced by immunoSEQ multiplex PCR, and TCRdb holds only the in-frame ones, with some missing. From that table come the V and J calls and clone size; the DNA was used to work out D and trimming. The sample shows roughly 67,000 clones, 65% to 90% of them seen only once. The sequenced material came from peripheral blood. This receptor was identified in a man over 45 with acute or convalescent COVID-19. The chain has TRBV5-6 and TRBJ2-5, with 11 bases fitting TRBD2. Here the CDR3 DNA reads TGTGCCAGCAGCTTAATAGCGGGGGGGAAAGAGACCCAGTACTTC. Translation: CASSLIAGGKETQYF.